The present TCR beta chain was sequenced within a study of blood T cell repertoires in COVID-19. Trimming removed 4 bases at V and 8 bases at J, with 17 bases between. Per germline, CDR1 SQVTM and CDR2 ANQGSEA. The CDR3 is 13 residues long. Original analysis: For nucleated cells, counts were estimated from reference gene primer amplification. Repertoires were generated with immunoSEQ multiplex PCR, while TCRdb's copy carries only in-frame clones and drops some. That table is the source of V, J and clone size, and D and trimming were worked out from the DNA. The data contain approximately 200,000 clones, roughly 80% of them singletons.

The sample comprised peripheral blood. The gene calls are TRBV29-1 and TRBJ1-2, with unresolved D. The origin of this receptor is a woman aged 80 or older with acute or convalescent COVID-19. DNA of the CDR3: TGCAGCGTTGCAGTAGGTAGCGAGTTGGGCTACACCTTC. It specifies CSVAVGSELGYTF.